A selection of T cell receptor beta chains follows, all from one sample in a study of shared clonotypes between healthy human individuals. The assay was immunoSEQ multiplex PCR, and TCRdb's table has in-frame clones only and misses some. The table has millions of clones, approximately 93% seen once. The sample comprised naive CD4+ T cells from PBMCs. The receptors were sampled from a man aged 18 to 35 in good health. Some clones in this sample may be carry-over from other donors' samples. Each CDR3 is given with its conserved first and last residue. D genes are given only for firm matches.

V gene	J gene	D gene	CDR3 DNA	CDR3 protein
TRBV6-1	TRBJ2-3	TRBD1	TGTGCCAGCAGTGTGGGACAGGGGACGGGGGGAGTCGAACGCGCGGATACGCAGTATTTT	CASSVGQGTGGVERADTQYF
TRBV5-1	TRBJ1-5	-	TGCGCCAGCAGCTTGGGAGTATCGGAAAACCAGCCCCAGCATTTT	CASSLGVSENQPQHF
TRBV28	TRBJ2-3	TRBD2	TGTGCCAGCAGCCGGGGGGGACTAGCAGGCGATACGCAGTATTTT	CASSRGGLAGDTQYF
TRBV21-1	TRBJ2-7	-	TGTGCCAGCAGCAACGCCAAGGCTAGCGGGAGCCTGACCTACGAGCAGTACTTC	CASSNAKASGSLTYEQYF
TRBV28	TRBJ1-1	-	TGTGCCAGCAGTTTAGGCAGGGGACGCCCGAACACTGAAGCTTTCTTT	CASSLGRGRPNTEAFF
TRBV11-2	TRBJ2-7	-	TGTGCCAGCAGCTCCTCGGGCTACGAGCAGTACTTC	CASSSSGYEQYF
TRBV4-3	TRBJ2-4	TRBD1	TGCGCCAGCAGCCAAGTGACAGGGGAAAACATTCAGTACTTC	CASSQVTGENIQYF
TRBV28	TRBJ2-7	TRBD2	TGTGCCAGCAGTTTAGGCGGGAGGACCTCCGGGCAGTACTTC	CASSLGGRTSGQYF
TRBV5-1	TRBJ2-6	-	TGCGCCAGCAGCTTGGTGGAGGGAGATGGGGCCAACGTCCTGACTTTC	CASSLVEGDGANVLTF
TRBV5-1	TRBJ2-7	-	TGCGCCAGCAGCTTGAATAGAGGGTACGAGCAGTACTTC	CASSLNRGYEQYF
TRBV20-1	TRBJ1-1	-	TGCAGTGCTCGGGCGGCGGTGGTTGCTTTCTTT	CSARAAVVAFF
TRBV6-5	TRBJ1-1	TRBD1	TGTGCCAGCAGTAGGACAGGAGGGACGTTTGAAGCTTTCTTT	CASSRTGGTFEAFF
TRBV30	TRBJ2-7	-	TGTGCCTGGAGCGCGGGGAAGGCCTACGAGCAGTACTTC	CAWSAGKAYEQYF
TRBV5-4	TRBJ2-3	-	TGTGCCAGCAGCTCCCGCACAGGGTACGGGGGGCCAGATACGCAGTATTTT	CASSSRTGYGGPDTQYF
TRBV7-7	TRBJ2-3	-	TGTGCCAGCAGCTTAGCGGCCCCCGGAGGGGCAGATACGCAGTATTTT	CASSLAAPGGADTQYF
TRBV6-5	TRBJ1-2	TRBD1	TGTGCCAGCAGGCGGGACAGCTATGGCTACACCTTC	CASRRDSYGYTF
TRBV7-6	TRBJ2-7	-	TGTGCCAGCAGCCTGGAATCCCGTTACGAGCAGTACTTC	CASSLESRYEQYF
TRBV7-2	TRBJ1-2	-	TGTGCCAGCAGCTTATCGTCTACCATTACTAACTATGGCTACACCTTC	CASSLSSTITNYGYTF
TRBV19	TRBJ2-5	-	TGTGCCAGTAGTATAGGTCTCCGGGGACCGGGGACCCAGTACTTC	CASSIGLRGPGTQYF
TRBV6-1	TRBJ1-5	-	TGTGCCAGCAGTGTGGGAAATTGGTACCTGGAACAGCCCCAGCATTTT	CASSVGNWYLEQPQHF
TRBV7-3	TRBJ2-3	-	TGTGCCAGCAGCTTGGGGGGGCCTACGCAGTATTTT	CASSLGGPTQYF
TRBV12-1	TRBJ1-5	-	TGTGCCAGCAGCTTTGCCCGGAATAGCAATCAGCCCCAGCATTTT	CASSFARNSNQPQHF